This T cell receptor beta chain was observed in a study of blood T cell repertoires in COVID-19. Study background: From the United States, Italy and Spain came samples of acute and convalescent COVID-19.

Participants' reported clinical history set cohort assignment. Using immunoSEQ multiplex PCR, the repertoire was profiled, and TCRdb retains in-frame clones only, with some absent. Of about 180,000 clones in the sample, roughly nine tenths were seen once. Sequencing was carried out using PBMCs or T cells enriched from blood (not recorded which). The sequence derives from a woman in her forties with acute COVID-19.

CDR3 region: CASSQDPTGNGYTF. CDR3 in DNA: TGTGCCAGCAGCCAAGATCCCACAGGGAATGGCTACACCTTC. The chain employs TRBV3-1 (or the pseudogene TRBV3-2) and TRBJ1-2; maybe TRBD1 (6 bases). This CDR3 is 14 amino acids long. Germline V gene sequence: CDR1 LGHDT, CDR2 YNNKEL (reference sequence). V was clipped by 0 bases and J by 6 bases, with 11 bases between them.